One sample yielded the 9 T cell receptor beta chains listed below, sequenced in a study of cytomegalovirus exposure and HLA in healthy donors. The protocol was immunoSEQ multiplex PCR, while the TCRdb copy is restricted to in-frame clones and leaves out a portion. The sample yields 150,000 to 200,000 clones, 85% seen once. Sequencing was carried out using PBMCs. The receptors were gathered from a young man in good health and CMV-seropositive.

V usage is TRBV18 and J usage is TRBJ2-1; D is uncertain. Per the germline V gene, CDR1 is KGHSH and CDR2 is LQKENI. The CDR3 totals 11 residues. V was shortened by 2 bases and J by 12 bases, with 8 bases between the two germline ends. CDR3 region: CASSPESGQFF. The CDR3, as DNA: TGTGCCAGCTCACCAGAATCGGGGCAGTTCTTC.

The rearrangement links TRBV9 to TRBJ1-1, with D possibly TRBD1 on 5 matching bases. Trimming took 0 bases from V and 9 from J, leaving 9 bases between them. CDR3 length: 12 amino acids. Germline V gene lookup returns CDR1 SGDLS and CDR2 YYNGEE. CDR3: CASSVAGGKAFF. The CDR3 DNA follows: TGTGCCAGCAGCGTAGCTGGGGGGAAAGCTTTCTTT.

The V call is TRBV7-2, the J call TRBJ2-3; 9 nucleotides align to TRBD2. The CDR3 runs to 16 residues. J lost 6 bases, V lost 1 base, and 8 bases had no gene match. Looked up from germline, CDR1 is SGHTA and CDR2 is FQGNSA. CDR3 DNA: TGTGCCAGCAGCTTAGAAGTAGCGGGAGAGGAGGATACGCAGTATTTT. It yields the protein CASSLEVAGEEDTQYF.

The chain is built from TRBV11-1 and TRBJ2-2; D possibly corresponds to TRBD1 (6 bases). Germline V gene lookup returns CDR1 SGHAT and CDR2 FQDESV (reference sequence). Trimming took 5 bases from V and 14 from J, leaving 18 bases between them. CDR3 size: 13 residues. The chain's CDR3 is CASSLGNQGQLFF. In DNA form, the CDR3 reads TGTGCCAGCAGCCTAGGGAATCAGGGGCAACTGTTTTTT.

Here the CDR3 DNA reads TGTGCCAGCAGCGTACGGGAGAGCTATGAGCAGTTCTTC. Amino acid sequence: CASSVRESYEQFF. This chain joins TRBV9 and TRBJ2-1; a possible D gene is TRBD2 (6 bases). From germline, CDR1 is SGDLS and CDR2 YYNGEE. The germline V and J ends were trimmed by 1 base and 8 bases, with 10 bases remaining between them. CDR3 size: 13 residues. The whole variable domain, remainder taken from reference TRBV9 and TRBJ2-1, is DSGVTQTPKHLITATGQRVTLRCSPRSGDLSVYWYQQSLDQGLQFLIQYYNGEERAKGNILERFSAQQFPDLHSELNLSSLELGDSALYFCASSVRESYEQFFGPGTRLTVL.

The genes are TRBV7-9 and TRBJ2-7; 7 bases align to TRBD1. CDR3 length: 14 amino acids. The germline CDR1 and CDR2 sequences are SEHNR and FQNEAQ (reference sequence). J lost 0 bases, V lost 5 bases, and 4 bases had no gene match. In DNA form, the CDR3 reads TGTGCCAGCAGCCACCGGGACAGCTCCTACGAGCAGTACTTC. It is translated as CASSHRDSSYEQYF.

The chain couples TRBV7-9 to TRBJ2-2, with TRBD2 matching 8 bases. After removal of 2 bases from V and 4 bases from J, the junction contained 6 bases not matched to a gene. This CDR3 region has 16 residues. CDR1 and CDR2 from the germline V gene are SEHNR and FQNEAQ (reference sequence). The CDR3 is CASSLTAGVFTGELFF. CDR3 DNA: TGTGCCAGCAGCTTAACAGCGGGAGTTTTCACCGGGGAGCTGTTTTTT. Filled out from reference TRBV7-9 and TRBJ2-2, the complete variable domain reads DTGVSQNPRHKITKRGQNVTFRCDPISEHNRLYWYRQTLGQGPEFLTYFQNEAQLEKSRLLSDRFSAERPKGSFSTLEIQRTEQGDSAMYLCASSLTAGVFTGELFFGEGSRLTVL.

This chain connects TRBV28 to TRBJ2-5; 10 nucleotides align to TRBD2. Germline-derived CDR1 and CDR2 are MDHEN and SYDVKM. This CDR3 is built from 16 residues. The V gene end was trimmed by 2 bases and the J gene end by 5 bases; junction bases not matched to a gene: 8. CDR3 nucleotides: TGTGCCAGCAGTTTAGGCCTAGCGGGGGCGGGGGAGACCCAGTACTTC. This gives the protein CASSLGLAGAGETQYF.

The gene calls are TRBV5-5 and TRBJ1-3; 8 nucleotides line up with TRBD1. The CDR3 is 14 residues long. V shed 4 bases, J shed 4 bases, and the junction held 4 bases outside the gene matches. Germline-derived CDR1 and CDR2 are SGHKS and YYEKEE (reference sequence). This CDR3 is CASSAGGAGNTIYF. The CDR3 DNA is TGTGCCAGCAGCGCAGGGGGCGCGGGAAACACCATATATTTT.